The present T cell receptor (beta chain) was sequenced within a study of blood T cell repertoires in COVID-19. Only in-frame clones appear in the TCRdb table, and some are missing; sequencing was by immunoSEQ multiplex PCR. The sample has about 340,000 clones; about 86% are singletons. Sequencing was carried out using peripheral blood. This receptor was taken from a woman aged 55 to 70 with COVID-19, enrolled during active disease.

The CDR3 is CASSFGAGGGYNEQFF. As DNA, the CDR3 is TGTGCCAGCAGCTTCGGAGCGGGGGGGGGATACAATGAGCAGTTCTTC. The chain combines TRBV5-4 with TRBJ2-1; 10 bases fit TRBD2. The CDR3 sequence is 16 residues long. V shed 2 bases, J shed 4 bases, and the junction held 6 bases outside the gene matches. From germline, CDR1 is SGHNT and CDR2 YYREEE (reference sequence).